The 24 T cell receptor beta chains below were found in one sample sequenced in a study of blood T cell repertoires in COVID-19. Profiled with immunoSEQ multiplex PCR; TCRdb holds only in-frame clones, not every one. The table has 200,000 or so clones, 87% seen once. The sample consisted of PBMCs or T cells enriched from blood (not recorded which). These receptors all stem from a man aged 25 to 45 who had recovered from COVID-19.

The gene calls are TRBV5-1 and TRBJ2-4, with 11 bases identical to TRBD2. The CDR3 has 20 amino acids. CDR1 is SGHRS and CDR2 is YFSETQ in the germline V gene. J was trimmed by 0 bases and V by 5 bases; bases with no gene match: 16. The CDR3 loop is CASRSGTSGTVDGAKNIQYF. CDR3 coding DNA: TGCGCCAGCAGGTCCGGGACTAGCGGCACCGTAGACGGAGCCAAAAACATTCAGTACTTC.

The CDR3 sequence: CASSGGQLQYTLNSPLHF. The CDR3, as DNA: TGTGCCAGCAGCGGTGGGCAGCTACAATACACCCTTAATTCACCCCTCCACTTT. This chain links TRBV11-2 with TRBJ1-6; D is ambiguous. The CDR3 runs 18 residues. Germline V lookup: CDR1 SGHAT, CDR2 FQNNGV. V was cut by 5 bases and J by 6 bases, with 23 bases left in between. The entire variable domain, with the rest obtained from reference TRBV11-2 and TRBJ1-6, is as follows: EAGVAQSPRYKIIEKRQSVAFWCNPISGHATLYWYQQILGQGPKLLIQFQNNGVVDDSQLPKDRFSAERLKGVDSTLKIQPAKLEDSAVYLCASSGGQLQYTLNSPLHFGNGTRLTVT.

V gene TRBV7-3 combines with J gene TRBJ2-1, with TRBD2 matching 8 bases. CDR1 and CDR2 from the germline V gene are SGHTA and FQGTGA. The CDR3 is 15 amino acids. Trimming cost V 5 bases and J 8 bases; bases outside gene matches: 11. Written as DNA, the CDR3 is TGTGCCAGCAGCCCAACGGCGGGGGGTATATATGAGCAGTTCTTC. Protein product: CASSPTAGGIYEQFF.

This clone has only one observation. CDR3 in amino acids: CAWDRQSSYEQYF. The CDR3 DNA reads TGTGCCTGGGACCGACAGAGCTCCTACGAGCAGTACTTC. The chain combines TRBV30 with TRBJ2-7, with a possible D match to TRBD1 (5 bases). CDR3 size: 13 residues. Germline CDR1 and CDR2: GTSNPN and SVGIG (reference sequence). Trimming removed 5 bases from V and 0 bases from J, with 11 bases in between. The full variable domain, its missing parts supplied by reference TRBV30 and TRBJ2-7, is SQTIHQWPATLVQPVGSPLSLECTVEGTSNPNLYWYRQAAGRGLQLLFYSVGIGQISSEVPQNLSASRPQDRQFILSSKKLLLSDSGFYLCAWDRQSSYEQYFGPGTRLTVT.

About this clone itself: Other DNA sequences of this sample code for an identical CDR3. The chain recombines TRBV9 with TRBJ1-3; D unclear. The V end lost 0 bases, the J end lost 1 base, and 11 bases lay between the germline ends. This CDR3 comprises 16 residues. Germline V gives CDR1 SGDLS, CDR2 YYNGEE. The CDR3: CASSVVPGGSGNTIYF. DNA of the CDR3: TGTGCCAGCAGCGTAGTTCCCGGAGGGTCTGGAAACACCATATATTTT.

The V call is TRBV27, the J call TRBJ1-2; a weak D match, TRBD1 (6 bases). V was trimmed by 5 bases and J by 1 base, leaving 14 bases between them. The CDR3 sequence is 15 residues long. Germline CDR1 and CDR2: MNHEY and SMNVEV (reference sequence). CDR3 in amino acids: CASSRGQSNNYGYTF. The DNA for the CDR3 is TGTGCCAGCAGTCGTGGACAGAGCAATAACTATGGCTACACCTTC.

The chain links TRBV6-4 to TRBJ2-1; tentatively, D is TRBD1 (6 bases). Trimming removed 3 bases from V and 4 bases from J, with 7 bases in between. Germline CDR1 reads MRHNA; CDR2 reads SNTAGT. The CDR3 length is 13 residues. Here the CDR3 reads CASSEGAYNEQFF. As DNA, the CDR3 is TGTGCCAGCAGTGAGGGGGCGTACAATGAGCAGTTCTTC.

The chain recombines TRBV19 with TRBJ1-2, with 9 bases lining up with TRBD1. CDR1 LNHDA and CDR2 SQIVND come from the germline V gene (reference sequence). J lost 3 bases, V lost 5 bases, and 4 bases had no gene match. This CDR3 region has 14 residues. CDR3 DNA sequence: TGTGCCAGTAGTCGGACAGGGGTTGACTATGGCTACACCTTC. Its protein is CASSRTGVDYGYTF.

J is TRBJ2-7 and V is TRBV6-1; D is possibly TRBD2 (6 bases). The CDR3 runs 15 residues. Trimming shortened V by 1 base and J by 1 base, and 11 bases separated the two germline ends. Germline V gene lookup returns CDR1 MNHNS and CDR2 SASEGT. The CDR3 sequence is CASSEGSAGSYEQYF. CDR3 bases: TGTGCCAGCAGTGAAGGGAGCGCGGGGTCCTACGAGCAGTACTTC.

V gene TRBV9 combines with J gene TRBJ1-1, with 10 positions matching TRBD1. The CDR3 loop spans 14 amino acids. J was trimmed by 4 bases and V by 4 bases; bases with no gene match: 4. Germline loops: CDR1 SGDLS, CDR2 YYNGEE. This CDR3 reads CASSPGTGVTEAFF. The DNA of the CDR3 is TGTGCCAGCAGCCCCGGGACAGGGGTCACTGAAGCTTTCTTT.

The chain's CDR3 is CASSTRDSSSPLHF. The CDR3 DNA follows: TGTGCCAGCAGCACAAGGGACAGCTCTTCACCCCTCCACTTT. The chain carries TRBV27 and TRBJ1-6, with TRBD1 matching 7 bases. V lost 6 bases and J lost 9; bases outside the gene matches: 8. Germline CDR1 MNHEY, CDR2 SMNVEV (reference sequence). This CDR3 is 14 amino acids long.

The genes are TRBV30 and TRBJ1-1; D is ambiguous. Deletions cut 1 base from V and 7 bases from J, with 10 bases between. The germline V gene encodes CDR1 GTSNPN and CDR2 SVGIG (reference sequence). The CDR3 extends over 12 amino acids. The CDR3 DNA follows: TGTGCCTGGAGTGCCTCGGGGTTTGAAGCTTTCTTT. This encodes CAWSASGFEAFF.

The table lists this clone with a count of one. The chain uses TRBV7-9 and TRBJ2-2; D is uncertain. CDR1 is SEHNR, CDR2 FQNEAQ, per germline (reference sequence). Trimming shortened V by 3 bases and J by 2 bases, and 7 bases separated the two germline ends. The CDR3 is 14 residues long. CDR3 region: CASSLGSNTGELFF. The CDR3 nucleotides read TGTGCCAGCAGCTTGGGTAGCAACACCGGGGAGCTGTTTTTT.

This chain connects TRBV7-8 to TRBJ2-7, with 7 bases matching TRBD1. V lost 5 bases and J lost 1; bases outside the gene matches: 11. This CDR3 has 16 residues. CDR1 and CDR2 (germline): SGHVS, FQNEAQ. In nucleotides, the CDR3 is TGTGCCAGCAGCCCCTATAGGCCGACAGGGTCCTACGAGCAGTACTTC. This codes for CASSPYRPTGSYEQYF.

The rearrangement joins TRBV4-1 to TRBJ2-1; D is uncertain. The ends were cut back, 1 base at V and 4 bases at J, with 8 bases in the middle. The CDR3 has 14 residues. Germline V CDR1 and CDR2: MGHRA, YSYEKL. CDR3 DNA sequence: TGCGCCAGCAGCCAAGTCGCCAGTTACAATGAGCAGTTCTTC. It specifies CASSQVASYNEQFF.

This chain links TRBV4-1 with TRBJ1-3; 9 bases are a match to TRBD1. The CDR3 has 17 amino acids. Unmatched junction bases numbered 10, after V lost 1 base and J lost 6 bases. CDR1 and CDR2 (germline): MGHRA, YSYEKL. The DNA of the CDR3 is TGCGCCAGCAGCCAAGCGGGACAGGGCGGAGTGGAAAACACCATATATTTT. Protein sequence: CASSQAGQGGVENTIYF.

The rearrangement links TRBV27 to TRBJ2-7, with TRBD2 as a possible D gene (7 bases). V shed 6 bases and J shed 3 bases, with 18 bases lying between them. This CDR3 spans 15 amino acids. CDR1 is MNHEY and CDR2 is SMNVEV in the germline V gene (reference sequence). CDR3: CASSLAGGGNYEQYF. The CDR3 DNA is TGTGCCAGCAGCCTCGCCGGCGGGGGCAACTACGAGCAGTACTTC.

This rearrangement joins TRBV12-1 to TRBJ1-2. TRBV12-1 is a listed pseudogene. There are 13 residues in the CDR3. CDR3 in amino acids: CASSSGIIYGYTF. The DNA for the CDR3 is TGTGCCAGCAGCTCCGGGATTATATATGGCTACACCTTC.

This clone appeared a single time. This chain links TRBV9 with TRBJ2-5, with 8 bases matching TRBD2. Germline V gene lookup returns CDR1 SGDLS and CDR2 YYNGEE. The V and J ends lost 0 bases and 5 bases, in that order; junction bases with no gene match: 9. CDR3 length: 16 amino acids. CDR3 bases: TGTGCCAGCAGCGTAGCTATCGGGAGGGCCGAGGAGACCCAGTACTTC. The encoded protein is CASSVAIGRAEETQYF.

This chain uses TRBV10-1 with TRBJ1-1; TRBD1 aligns across 9 bases. V was clipped by 8 bases and J by 4 bases; unmatched bases: 5. The CDR3 loop spans 13 amino acids. Germline CDR1 is WNHNN and CDR2 is SYGVQD (reference sequence). CDR3 region: CASGRTGVTEAFF. DNA of the CDR3: TGCGCCAGCGGACGGACAGGGGTCACTGAAGCTTTCTTT.

The chain carries TRBV19 and TRBJ2-1; D not certain. V was shortened by 4 bases and J by 2 bases, with 12 bases between the two germline ends. The germline gives CDR1 LNHDA, CDR2 SQIVND (reference sequence). The CDR3 spans 15 residues. CDR3: CASSTRGPAYNEQFF. CDR3 in DNA: TGTGCCAGTAGTACCCGAGGCCCAGCCTACAATGAGCAGTTCTTC.

The chain uses TRBV10-1 and TRBJ1-1; 7 bases map to TRBD1. Per germline, CDR1 WNHNN and CDR2 SYGVQD (reference sequence). The CDR3 extends over 14 amino acids. Trimming at V came to 2 bases and at J to 11 bases, leaving 11 bases not matched to a gene. The CDR3 bases are TGCGCCAGCAGTGAGGCACGAGCCAGCAGGGGGGCTTTCTTT. It is translated as CASSEARASRGAFF.

The CDR3 protein is CASSTRVTGSAEQFF. Written as DNA, the CDR3 is TGTGCCAGTAGTACCCGCGTGACAGGGTCGGCTGAGCAGTTCTTC. The V and J genes are TRBV19 and TRBJ2-1, with 7 bases lining up with TRBD1. The junction had 12 bases not matched to a gene; V was cut back by 4 bases and J by 9 bases. Looked up from germline, CDR1 is LNHDA and CDR2 is SQIVND (reference sequence). The CDR3 contains 15 residues.

The rearrangement links TRBV7-8 to TRBJ2-5; 7 nucleotides align to TRBD2. Germline V gene sequence: CDR1 SGHVS, CDR2 FQNEAQ. The CDR3 totals 17 residues. With 2 bases clipped from V and 3 bases from J, the junction kept 12 bases outside the gene matches. CDR3 in DNA: TGTGCCAGCAGCTTAACTAGGACTAGAGCTCCGAAAGAGACCCAGTACTTC. It is translated as CASSLTRTRAPKETQYF.